This section outlines one TCR beta chain sequence together with its context. Its antigen remains unknown. This entry belongs to a study of cytomegalovirus exposure and HLA in healthy donors. Germline V gene lookup returns CDR1 MNHNY and CDR2 SVGAGI (reference sequence). The CDR3 has 15 residues. V gave up 3 bases and J gave up 5 bases; unmatched junction bases: 7. Broader study findings: A missense DCLRE1C variant was associated with V- and J-gene trimming of TCR beta chains in a later analysis, and an independent cohort replicated the association.

PCR was performed using 60 Vbeta and 13 Jbeta primers. Generated by immunoSEQ multiplex PCR, the TCRdb table keeps only in-frame clones and is missing some. The profile shows 55,000 to 75,000 clones, roughly 60% of them singletons. The sample taken for sequencing was PBMCs. The clonotype comes from a man aged 30-40 years in good health and CMV-seronegative. The V gene is TRBV6-6, the J gene TRBJ2-5; 9 bases map to TRBD2. CDR3 coding DNA: TGTGCCAGCAGTTATTCGGCTAGCGGGGCCGAGACCCAGTACTTC. Protein: CASSYSASGAETQYF.